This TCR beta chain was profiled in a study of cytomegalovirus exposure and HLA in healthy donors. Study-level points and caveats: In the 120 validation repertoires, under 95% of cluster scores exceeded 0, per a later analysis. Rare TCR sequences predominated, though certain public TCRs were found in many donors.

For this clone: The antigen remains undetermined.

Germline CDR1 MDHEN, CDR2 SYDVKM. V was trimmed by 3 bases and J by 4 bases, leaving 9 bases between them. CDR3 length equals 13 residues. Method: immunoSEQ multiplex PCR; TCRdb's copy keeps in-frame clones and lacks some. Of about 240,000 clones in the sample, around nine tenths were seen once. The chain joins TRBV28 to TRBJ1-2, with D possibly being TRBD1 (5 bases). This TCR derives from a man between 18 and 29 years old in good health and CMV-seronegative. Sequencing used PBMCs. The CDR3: CASSLGQVYGYTF. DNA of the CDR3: TGTGCCAGCAGTTTGGGGCAGGTCTATGGCTACACCTTC.